One sample yielded the 15 T cell receptor beta chains listed below, sequenced in a study of blood T cell repertoires in COVID-19 (TCRdb year 2020). Library generation was performed with the immunoSEQ multiplex PCR assay. Held by TCRdb, this immuneACCESS table contains in-frame sequences only and omits some clones. Under half of the omission traces to an unresolved V gene where checked; the cause of the rest is unknown. The sample profile shows about 200,000 clones; around 80% of them were found once. Of the sample, more than 10% falls within the top ten clones. Sequencing was done on a sample of peripheral blood. The source of these receptors is a human donor in a cohort sampled during active COVID-19.

The V call is TRBV10-3, the J call TRBJ2-3, with 7 bases identical to TRBD2. CDR1 ENHRY and CDR2 SYGVKD come from the germline V gene. The V gene end was trimmed by 1 base and the J gene end by 0 bases; junction bases not matched to a gene: 7. CDR3 length equals 17 residues. The CDR3 nucleotides read TGTGCCATCAGTGAGTGGGCGGGCGGGGGAAGCACAGATACGCAGTATTTT. Amino acids: CAISEWAGGGSTDTQYF.

V usage is TRBV24-1 and J usage is TRBJ1-2, with 7 bases matching TRBD1. Germline V gives CDR1 KGHDR, CDR2 SFDVKD. V dropped 2 bases and J dropped 4; count of bases not matched to a gene: 6. This CDR3 comprises 15 residues. The DNA for the CDR3 is TGTGCCACCAGTGATTCGGGACAGCTAGGCTATGGCTACACCTTC. Translation gives CATSDSGQLGYGYTF.

V gene TRBV7-2 combines with J gene TRBJ2-3; D perhaps matches TRBD1 (6 bases). There are 16 residues in the CDR3. Germline loops: CDR1 SGHTA, CDR2 FQGNSA. The ends were cut back, 0 bases at V and 6 bases at J, with 16 bases in the middle. The CDR3 reads CASSLAGDTGSDTQYF. The CDR3 DNA sequence: TGTGCCAGCAGCTTAGCTGGGGACACGGGGTCGGATACGCAGTATTTT.

The V call is TRBV5-1, the J call TRBJ2-7; D is undetermined. The V and J ends lost 1 base and 0 bases respectively, with 5 bases between them. Germline lookup yields CDR1 SGHRS and CDR2 YFSETQ. The CDR3 totals 13 residues. CDR3 protein: CASSLTLSYEQYF. As DNA, the CDR3 is TGCGCCAGCAGCTTGACTCTCTCCTACGAGCAGTACTTC.

This chain uses TRBV5-6 with TRBJ1-5, with D possibly matching TRBD1 (5 bases). From germline, CDR1 is SGHDT and CDR2 YYEEEE. With 2 bases removed from V and 2 bases from J, the gap between germline ends came to 8 bases. This CDR3 has 14 amino acids. In nucleotides, the CDR3 is TGTGCCAGCAGCTTTTGGACACGCAATCAGCCCCAGCATTTT. Translation gives CASSFWTRNQPQHF.

The rearrangement joins TRBV29-1 to TRBJ2-7, with D perhaps TRBD2 (6 bases). The CDR3 covers 14 residues. V lost 5 bases and J lost 6, with 20 bases in between. In germline, CDR1 is SQVTM, CDR2 ANQGSEA. The DNA of the CDR3 is TGCAGCGTTAGGGACTTACAGGTTCTGAGCGAGCAGTACTTC. Translated, it gives CSVRDLQVLSEQYF.

This chain joins TRBV6-5 and TRBJ1-2; D is unresolved. The CDR3 runs to 14 residues. Germline V CDR1 and CDR2: MNHEY, SVGAGI. With 2 bases removed from V and 8 bases from J, the gap between germline ends came to 15 bases. CDR3 loop: CASSYAGPEGGYTF. The DNA for the CDR3 is TGTGCCAGCAGTTACGCGGGTCCGGAGGGCGGCTACACCTTC.

The V call is TRBV28, the J call TRBJ1-2, with D possibly TRBD1 on 6 matching bases. Germline assignment: CDR1 MDHEN and CDR2 SYDVKM. This CDR3 comprises 15 residues. V was cut by 4 bases and J by 4 bases, with 16 bases left in between. CDR3 bases: TGTGCCAGCAGTTCCGGGACACCCAGGGGCTATGGCTACACCTTC. Residues: CASSSGTPRGYGYTF.

This clone was seen just once. This chain connects TRBV5-1 to TRBJ2-5; weak D call: TRBD1 (6 bases). Trimming took 3 bases from V and 5 from J, leaving 17 bases between them. The length of the CDR3 is 15 residues. Germline V gene sequence: CDR1 SGHRS, CDR2 YFSETQ. The DNA for the CDR3 is TGCGCCAGCAGCTCCACGGGACACTTCAGGGAGACCCAGTACTTC. Translated, it gives CASSSTGHFRETQYF. Supplemented by reference TRBV5-1 and TRBJ2-5, the full variable domain reads KAGVTQTPRYLIKTRGQQVTLSCSPISGHRSVSWYQQTPGQGLQFLFEYFSETQRNKGNFPGRFSGRQFSNSRSEMNVSTLELGDSALYLCASSSTGHFRETQYFGPGTRLLVL.

The gene calls are TRBV4-3 and TRBJ1-4; no definite D call. Trimming left V 0 bases short and J 10 bases short, with 12 bases between. In germline, CDR1 is LGHNA, CDR2 YSLEER. This CDR3 is 14 amino acids long. The CDR3 protein is CASSQERAGGKLFF. The CDR3 coding sequence is TGCGCCAGCAGCCAAGAACGAGCGGGCGGAAAACTGTTTTTT.

This chain joins TRBV7-9 and TRBJ2-5; 16 bases align to TRBD2. This CDR3 region has 17 residues. With 4 bases clipped from V and 5 bases from J, the junction kept 7 bases outside the gene matches. The germline gives CDR1 SEHNR, CDR2 FQNEAQ (reference sequence). The CDR3 bases are TGTGCCAGCAGCTCGCTGGGACTAGCGGGAGGGTCGGAGACCCAGTACTTC. Translating it yields CASSSLGLAGGSETQYF.

This clone was counted a few times. This rearrangement joins TRBV6-2 or TRBV6-3 to TRBJ1-1; D is perhaps TRBD1 (5 bases). The germline V gene encodes CDR1 MNHEY and CDR2 SVGEGT. V lost 1 base to trimming and J lost 7 bases, with 16 bases between them. The CDR3 is 15 amino acids. CDR3 amino acids: CASSYWEPYRGEAFF. In DNA, the CDR3 is TGTGCCAGCAGTTACTGGGAACCGTATAGGGGTGAAGCTTTCTTT.

The V and J genes are TRBV28 and TRBJ1-1; weak D call: TRBD1 (5 bases). The CDR3 runs to 15 residues. Germline-derived CDR1 and CDR2 are MDHEN and SYDVKM. Trimming shortened V by 7 bases and J by 5 bases, and 20 bases separated the two germline ends. CDR3 sequence reads: CASIPAANRITEAFF. CDR3 bases: TGTGCCAGCATCCCGGCGGCAAACAGGATTACTGAAGCTTTCTTT.

This chain connects TRBV6-5 to TRBJ1-5; a possible D gene is TRBD1 (6 bases). Germline V lookup: CDR1 MNHEY, CDR2 SVGAGI. Trimming removed 4 bases at V and 5 bases at J, with 18 bases between. The CDR3 is 16 residues long. The CDR3 loop is CASSSRPRDTDQPQHF. In nucleotides, the CDR3 is TGTGCCAGCAGTTCCCGGCCCCGGGACACGGATCAGCCCCAGCATTTT.

The CDR3 loop is CASSPGTGDEQYF. CDR3 coding DNA: TGTGCCAGCAGTCCCGGGACAGGGGATGAGCAGTACTTC. This rearrangement joins TRBV6-5 to TRBJ2-7; TRBD1 matches 10 bases. CDR3 length: 13 residues. Germline assignment: CDR1 MNHEY and CDR2 SVGAGI. The V gene end was trimmed by 5 bases and the J gene end by 7 bases; junction bases not matched to a gene: 5.